These 28 T cell receptor beta chains were all obtained from the same sample, sequenced in a study of response to subunit inactivated influenza vaccine. TCRdb reprocessed the RT-PCR reads via MiXCR and lists one record per CDR3 protein. The table lists more than 700,000 distinct CDR3 sequences, around 20% of them singletons. The sample was PBMCs from blood, taken less than 6 days after vaccination. Receptors originate from a man between 50 and 59 years old who received an inactivated influenza vaccine.

This clonotype was detected a few times. The V call is TRBV6-5, the J call TRBJ1-1; D is unresolved. Trimming took 4 bases from V and 5 from J, leaving 17 bases between them. The CDR3 runs to 15 residues. Germline V gene sequence: CDR1 MNHEY, CDR2 SVGAGI. CDR3 region: CASSFEAGIRTEAFF. DNA for the CDR3: TGTGCCAGCAGTTTCGAGGCCGGGATCAGAACTGAAGCTTTCTTT.

This clonotype was found a few times. The chain employs TRBV4-1 and TRBJ2-1; 10 bases line up with TRBD2. V trimming: 1 base; J trimming: 9 bases; junction bases outside the gene matches: 9. This CDR3 has 16 amino acids. Germline loops: CDR1 MGHRA, CDR2 YSYEKL. The CDR3 reads CASSQGISGGWGEQFF. The CDR3 coding sequence is TGCGCCAGCAGCCAAGGGATTAGCGGGGGGTGGGGTGAGCAGTTCTTC.

This clonotype was observed a handful of times. This chain links TRBV11-1 with TRBJ2-1, with TRBD2 identical over 15 bases. This CDR3 is built from 17 residues. Germline V lookup: CDR1 SGHAT, CDR2 FQDESV (reference sequence). V gave up 5 bases and J gave up 7 bases; unmatched junction bases: 9. CDR3 coding DNA: TGTGCCAGCAGCGGGGGACTAGCGGGAGGAAACAAGAATGAGCAGTTCTTC. It is translated as CASSGGLAGGNKNEQFF.

J is TRBJ1-5 and V is TRBV27; 9 nucleotides match TRBD1. Per germline, CDR1 MNHEY and CDR2 SMNVEV (reference sequence). There are 15 residues in the CDR3. Trimming cost V 5 bases and J 6 bases; bases outside gene matches: 8. The CDR3 nucleotides are TGTGCCAGCAGTCCGGAAACAGGGGGCAGTCAGCCCCAGCATTTT. Its translation is CASSPETGGSQPQHF.

This clonotype was seen more than once but under ten times. The CDR3 sequence: CASSQVGQGPPPYF. In DNA form, the CDR3 reads TGTGCCAGCAGCCAAGTGGGACAGGGGCCACCGCCGTACTTC. The rearrangement uses TRBV4-2 and TRBJ2-7; TRBD1 agrees at 10 bases. This CDR3 spans 14 amino acids. Germline CDR1 LGHNA, CDR2 YNFKEQ. The V and J ends lost 1 base and 12 bases, in that order; junction bases with no gene match: 9.

This chain links TRBV5-1 with TRBJ2-4; the match to TRBD2 covers 7 bases. From germline, CDR1 is SGHRS and CDR2 YFSETQ. The trim removed 0 bases at V and 7 bases at J, leaving 1 base unmatched. The CDR3 spans 13 residues. CDR3: CASSLVGGNIQYF. DNA for the CDR3: TGCGCCAGCAGCTTGGTCGGGGGGAACATTCAGTACTTC.

The sample holds a few counts of this clonotype. V is TRBV7-2 and J is TRBJ2-1; D is uncertain. In germline, CDR1 is SGHTA, CDR2 FQGNSA. Trimming took 1 base from V and 2 from J, leaving 9 bases between them. The CDR3 is 15 residues long. The CDR3 region is CASSLDTNPYNEQFF. The CDR3 DNA reads TGTGCCAGCAGCTTAGACACAAATCCCTACAATGAGCAGTTCTTC.

The table lists this clonotype with a few counts. The chain is built from TRBV3-1 and TRBJ2-5; 7 nucleotides match TRBD1. CDR3 length: 15 residues. The junction had 8 bases not matched to a gene; V was cut back by 6 bases and J by 1 base. Germline V gene data show CDR1 as LGHDT and CDR2 as YNNKEL (reference sequence). Here the CDR3 reads CASRNIGTAQETQYF. As DNA, the CDR3 is TGTGCCAGCAGAAATATTGGGACAGCCCAAGAGACCCAGTACTTC.

This clonotype came up a few times. The V gene is TRBV7-8, the J gene TRBJ2-3, with 8 bases matching TRBD2. CDR1 is SGHVS, CDR2 FQNEAQ, per germline. The CDR3 length is 14 residues. V was clipped by 6 bases and J by 4 bases; unmatched bases: 6. This CDR3 is CASSGLALADTQYF. The CDR3 nucleotides are TGTGCCAGCAGTGGACTAGCCTTGGCAGATACGCAGTATTTT.

This clonotype was counted only a few times. The chain joins TRBV10-3 to TRBJ2-7; weak D call: TRBD1 (6 bases). The germline gives CDR1 ENHRY, CDR2 SYGVKD. V was clipped by 4 bases and J by 4 bases, with 8 bases between them. This CDR3 has 12 amino acids. The CDR3 sequence: CAISAGDYEQYF. The CDR3 DNA is TGTGCCATCAGTGCAGGGGATTACGAGCAGTACTTC.

This clonotype was counted a few times. This sequence joins TRBV5-1 and TRBJ1-1, with TRBD1 matching 9 bases. With 0 bases clipped from V and 11 bases from J, the junction kept 5 bases outside the gene matches. CDR3 length: 13 residues. The V gene's germline CDR1 is SGHRS and CDR2 YFSETQ. CDR3 bases: TGCGCCAGCAGCTTGGGCCCCGGACAGGGGGCTTTCTTT. Translation gives CASSLGPGQGAFF.

The V gene is TRBV28, the J gene TRBJ2-5, with 7 bases fitting TRBD1. The CDR3 is made up of 16 amino acids. J gave up 5 bases and V 7 bases, and 16 bases lay outside the gene matches. Germline V CDR1 and CDR2: MDHEN, SYDVKM. CDR3 region: CASTFGSQQGWETQYF. The CDR3 bases are TGTGCCAGCACCTTTGGTTCGCAACAGGGGTGGGAGACCCAGTACTTC.

This clonotype was observed many times. This chain connects TRBV28 to TRBJ1-4, with D possibly TRBD1 on 5 matching bases. V gave up 3 bases and J gave up 0 bases, with 14 bases separating them. Germline V lookup: CDR1 MDHEN, CDR2 SYDVKM. The length of the CDR3 is 17 residues. The CDR3 is CASSFGWQGATNEKLFF. The CDR3 DNA reads TGTGCCAGCAGTTTTGGGTGGCAGGGAGCAACTAATGAAAAACTGTTTTTT.

The chain uses TRBV20-1 and TRBJ2-7; TRBD2 matches at 7 bases. The CDR3 runs to 14 residues. From germline, CDR1 is DFQATT and CDR2 SNEGSKA (reference sequence). After removal of 5 bases from V and 4 bases from J, the junction contained 11 bases not matched to a gene. DNA for the CDR3: TGCAGTGCTTATGCGGGAGACGTTGGGTACGAGCAGTACTTC. As protein: CSAYAGDVGYEQYF.

This clonotype was seen a handful of times. The CDR3 DNA follows: TGCGCCAGCAGTGAGCTGGCAGGGGGCATCCCCTACAATGAGCAGTTCTTC. This gives the protein CASSELAGGIPYNEQFF. This chain uses TRBV10-1 with TRBJ2-1; 8 nucleotides line up with TRBD1. The V and J ends lost 2 bases and 2 bases, in that order; junction bases with no gene match: 8. CDR1 is WNHNN, CDR2 SYGVQD, per germline (reference sequence). The CDR3 has 17 amino acids.

In this sample, this clonotype turned up a few times. The chain couples TRBV29-1 to TRBJ2-2; a weak D match, TRBD2 (6 bases). Germline V gene data show CDR1 as SQVTM and CDR2 as ANQGSEA. V was trimmed by 5 bases and J by 7 bases, leaving 17 bases between them. This CDR3 has 14 amino acids. The CDR3 DNA reads TGCAGCGTTTGGGCCCGGGACTTCAACGGGGAGCTGTTTTTT. It translates to CSVWARDFNGELFF.

V and J are TRBV5-8 and TRBJ1-5; a possible D gene is TRBD1 (5 bases). The CDR3 loop spans 16 amino acids. Germline V gives CDR1 SGHTS, CDR2 YDEGEE. V gave up 5 bases and J gave up 6 bases, with 21 bases separating them. CDR3 in DNA: TGTGCCAGCAGTCCGGCGCTCGGGGGGGTATCTCAGCCCCAGCATTTT. Translated, it gives CASSPALGGVSQPQHF.

V is TRBV29-1 and J is TRBJ2-1, with TRBD1 matching 7 bases. The CDR3 has 14 amino acids. The V gene's germline CDR1 is SQVTM and CDR2 ANQGSEA. V gave up 6 bases and J gave up 6 bases; unmatched junction bases: 11. The CDR3 is CSVDNRGSGNEQFF. The CDR3 nucleotides are TGCAGCGTAGACAACAGGGGATCCGGCAATGAGCAGTTCTTC.

This clonotype was seen ten or more times. V and J are TRBV15 and TRBJ2-5; 8 nucleotides agree with TRBD1. The CDR3 covers 16 residues. V shed 6 bases, J shed 3 bases, and the junction held 12 bases outside the gene matches. Germline lookup yields CDR1 LNHNV and CDR2 YYDKDF (reference sequence). The CDR3 here is CATSYGWTGREETQYF. CDR3 DNA sequence: TGTGCCACCAGTTACGGGTGGACAGGGCGAGAAGAGACCCAGTACTTC. Full variable domain (outside the CDR3, taken from reference TRBV15 and TRBJ2-5): DAMVIQNPRYQVTQFGKPVTLSCSQTLNHNVMYWYQQKSSQAPKLLFHYYDKDFNNEADTPDNFQSRRPNTSFCFLDIRSPGLGDTAMYLCATSYGWTGREETQYFGPGTRLLVL.

This clonotype came up a few times. The chain has TRBV9 and TRBJ2-1, with 8 positions matching TRBD2. This CDR3 is 16 amino acids long. CDR1 is SGDLS and CDR2 is YYNGEE in the germline V gene. V was pared by 0 bases and J by 3 bases, with 5 bases of the junction left unmatched. CDR3 sequence: CASSVVSGGFYNEQFF. As DNA, the CDR3 is TGTGCCAGCAGCGTAGTGAGCGGGGGATTCTACAATGAGCAGTTCTTC. The whole variable domain, remainder taken from reference TRBV9 and TRBJ2-1, is DSGVTQTPKHLITATGQRVTLRCSPRSGDLSVYWYQQSLDQGLQFLIQYYNGEERAKGNILERFSAQQFPDLHSELNLSSLELGDSALYFCASSVVSGGFYNEQFFGPGTRLTVL.

Only a few counts were recorded for this clonotype. The J gene is TRBJ1-3, the V gene TRBV25-1, with D perhaps TRBD1 (6 bases). Germline V gene lookup returns CDR1 MGHDK and CDR2 SYGVNS. The V gene lost 4 bases and the J gene lost 6 bases, with 16 bases spanning the gap. The CDR3 has 15 amino acids. The CDR3, as DNA: TGTGCCAGCAGTGCCCAACAGGGAATCCAAAACACCATATATTTT. Its translation is CASSAQQGIQNTIYF.

This clonotype appeared many times. V gene TRBV4-2 combines with J gene TRBJ2-7; TRBD2 might be the D (6 bases). Germline V gene lookup returns CDR1 LGHNA and CDR2 YNFKEQ. Trimming removed 5 bases from V and 2 bases from J, with 13 bases in between. There are 14 residues in the CDR3. The CDR3 loop is CASSSEGLTYEQYF. Written as DNA, the CDR3 is TGTGCCAGCAGCTCAGAGGGACTTACCTACGAGCAGTACTTC.

The J gene is TRBJ2-5, the V gene TRBV4-3; 8 bases agree with TRBD1. The germline CDR1 and CDR2 sequences are LGHNA and YSLEER. The CDR3 is 17 amino acids. The V and J ends lost 0 bases and 1 base, in that order; junction bases with no gene match: 7. The CDR3 nucleotides are TGCGCCAGCAGCCAAGAGATTGGACAGGGATGCCAAGAGACCCAGTACTTC. It codes for CASSQEIGQGCQETQYF.

This chain joins TRBV12-3 or TRBV12-4 and TRBJ2-3; 10 bases line up with TRBD2. The ends lost 6 bases at V and 2 bases at J; junction bases unmatched: 8. This CDR3 region has 16 residues. CDR3 residues: CASRAQGLADTDTQYF. The CDR3 DNA reads TGTGCCAGCAGGGCCCAAGGACTAGCGGACACAGATACGCAGTATTTT.

V gene TRBV20-1 combines with J gene TRBJ1-5; no reliable D call. The CDR3 has 12 residues. The germline V gene encodes CDR1 DFQATT and CDR2 SNEGSKA (reference sequence). Trimming pared 6 bases from V and 3 bases from J, leaving 9 bases between. The CDR3 DNA reads TGCAGTGCCCCCAGCCACAATCAGCCCCAGCATTTT. The encoded protein is CSAPSHNQPQHF.

This clonotype has ten or more counts. The chain is built from TRBV6-1 and TRBJ2-7; the D gene could be TRBD1 or TRBD2 (5 bases each). Trimming took 3 bases from V and 3 from J, leaving 24 bases between them. This CDR3 has 18 amino acids. Germline CDR1 MNHNS, CDR2 SASEGT. CDR3 sequence (DNA): TGTGCCAGCAGTGACCCCAGCGAGGGGCCCGCCGCCTTCTACGAGCAGTACTTC. This translates into CASSDPSEGPAAFYEQYF.

The chain links TRBV11-1 to TRBJ2-3, with TRBD2 identical over 13 bases. CDR3 length equals 21 residues. V lost 2 bases and J lost 4; bases outside the gene matches: 18. Germline V gives CDR1 SGHAT, CDR2 FQDESV (reference sequence). The CDR3 nucleotides are TGTGCCAGCAGCTTAAAGGGGCGGGGACTAGCGGGACTGAGAGCCCCAGATACGCAGTATTTT. Its translation is CASSLKGRGLAGLRAPDTQYF.

This clonotype appeared a few times. The rearrangement links TRBV20-1 to TRBJ2-7; 10 bases align to TRBD1. V shed 4 bases and J 1 base; nucleotides not matched to a gene: 4. CDR1 is DFQATT and CDR2 is SNEGSKA in the germline V gene (reference sequence). The CDR3 length is 14 residues. In DNA form, the CDR3 reads TGCAGTGCTACGCGACAGGGGGCGTCCTACGAGCAGTACTTC. This gives the protein CSATRQGASYEQYF.